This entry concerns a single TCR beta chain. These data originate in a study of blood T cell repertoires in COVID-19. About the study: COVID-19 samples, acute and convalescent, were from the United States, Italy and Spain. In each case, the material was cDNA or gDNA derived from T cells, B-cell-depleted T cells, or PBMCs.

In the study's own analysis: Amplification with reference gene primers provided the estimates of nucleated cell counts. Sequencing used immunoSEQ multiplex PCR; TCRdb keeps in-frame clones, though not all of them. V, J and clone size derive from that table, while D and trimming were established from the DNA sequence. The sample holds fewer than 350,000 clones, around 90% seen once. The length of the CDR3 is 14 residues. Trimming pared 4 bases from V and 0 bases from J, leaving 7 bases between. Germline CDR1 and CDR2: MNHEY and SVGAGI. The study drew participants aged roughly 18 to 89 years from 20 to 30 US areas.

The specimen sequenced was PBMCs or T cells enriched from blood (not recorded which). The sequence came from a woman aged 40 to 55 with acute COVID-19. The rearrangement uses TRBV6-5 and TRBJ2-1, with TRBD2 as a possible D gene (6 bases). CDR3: CASSSGSSYNEQFF. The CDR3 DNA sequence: TGTGCCAGCAGTTCCGGGAGCTCCTACAATGAGCAGTTCTTC.